The 14 T cell receptor beta chains given below trace back to one sample, sequenced in a study of cytomegalovirus exposure and HLA in healthy donors. TCRdb keeps only in-frame clones here, not all; method: immunoSEQ multiplex PCR. The sample contains more than 85,000 clones, 88% of which appear only once. The source material was PBMCs. These receptors originate from a woman aged 18-29 years in good health and CMV-seronegative.

As DNA, the CDR3 is TGTGCCAGCAGTTACGTGGCGACCCAGGGGACCCAGTACTTC. This sequence encodes CASSYVATQGTQYF. This chain joins TRBV6-5 and TRBJ2-5, with D perhaps matching TRBD1 (5 bases). From germline, CDR1 is MNHEY and CDR2 SVGAGI. The CDR3 runs to 14 residues. V was shortened by 2 bases and J by 7 bases, with 14 bases between the two germline ends.

There are a few counts of this clone. This sequence joins TRBV4-3 and TRBJ2-3; TRBD1 aligns across 8 bases. CDR3 length equals 16 residues. Unmatched junction bases numbered 6, after V lost 0 bases and J lost 4 bases. CDR1 and CDR2 from the germline V gene are LGHNA and YSLEER. The CDR3 is CASSQDYGQGPDTQYF. CDR3 DNA: TGCGCCAGCAGCCAAGATTACGGACAGGGCCCAGATACGCAGTATTTT.

In its sample, this clone was seen a few times. This chain connects TRBV27 to TRBJ1-2, with 11 bases matching TRBD1. Per germline, CDR1 MNHEY and CDR2 SMNVEV (reference sequence). The CDR3 spans 14 residues. The junction had 5 bases not matched to a gene; V was cut back by 6 bases and J by 5 bases. CDR3 in amino acids: CASSGDRGYYGYTF. The CDR3 DNA is TGTGCCAGCAGCGGGGACAGGGGGTATTATGGCTACACCTTC.

The rearrangement joins TRBV13 to TRBJ2-3, with 9 bases fitting TRBD2. The CDR3 is 15 residues long. V lost 2 bases, J lost 8 bases, and 8 bases stayed unmatched. Germline CDR1 PRHDT, CDR2 FYEKMQ (reference sequence). In nucleotides, the CDR3 is TGTGCCAGCAGCTTACGCGTAGCGGGAGACGGTACGCAGTATTTT. This translates into CASSLRVAGDGTQYF.

There are a few counts of this clone. V and J are TRBV13 and TRBJ2-7, with a possible D match to TRBD1 (6 bases). Germline lookup yields CDR1 PRHDT and CDR2 FYEKMQ (reference sequence). V lost 0 bases to trimming and J lost 3 bases, with 9 bases between them. The CDR3 runs to 14 residues. DNA for the CDR3: TGTGCCAGCAGCTTAGGCGGACAGTTCTACGAGCAGTACTTC. Its translation: CASSLGGQFYEQYF.

The chain uses TRBV1 and TRBJ2-2; TRBD2, the table's D call, was not compared with the DNA. TRBV1 is marked as a pseudogene. This CDR3 contains 18 residues. CDR3 sequence (DNA): TGCACCAGCAGCCATTCTTGGCGGGGGGGCAAAAACACCGGGGAGCTGTTTTTT. The encoded protein is CTSSHSWRGGKNTGELFF.

The chain carries TRBV12-5 and TRBJ2-2; tentative D call: TRBD2 (5 bases). V was pared by 5 bases and J by 4 bases, with 8 bases between. Germline CDR1 is LGHNT and CDR2 is FRNRAP. The CDR3 totals 13 residues. The CDR3 loop is CASGAGLTGELFF. The CDR3 DNA follows: TGTGCTAGTGGTGCTGGACTCACCGGGGAGCTGTTTTTT.

The chain combines TRBV4-2 with TRBJ2-1; D is ambiguous. The CDR3 runs 15 residues. V shed 0 bases and J shed 7 bases, with 13 bases lying between them. CDR1 is LGHNA and CDR2 is YNFKEQ in the germline V gene. CDR3 in amino acids: CASSQEPRAINEQFF. In DNA, the CDR3 is TGTGCCAGCAGCCAAGAACCTAGAGCCATTAATGAGCAGTTCTTC.

This chain links TRBV7-9 with TRBJ1-4, with TRBD1 as a possible D gene (5 bases). The V end was cut by 8 bases, the J end by 5 bases, with 15 bases between. The germline CDR1 and CDR2 sequences are SEHNR and FQNEAQ (reference sequence). This CDR3 is built from 14 residues. The CDR3 loop reads CASGAPRMNEKLFF. The CDR3 coding sequence is TGTGCCAGCGGGGCACCGAGGATGAATGAAAAACTGTTTTTT.

The chain employs TRBV10-3 and TRBJ2-2; 10 positions agree with TRBD1. The trim removed 7 bases at V and 3 bases at J, leaving 5 bases unmatched. The CDR3 is made up of 15 amino acids. Germline CDR1 and CDR2: ENHRY and SYGVKD. CDR3 sequence (DNA): TGTGCCATCAACTCCGGACAGGGGGACACCGGGGAGCTGTTTTTT. Its protein is CAINSGQGDTGELFF.

A single count supports this clone. The V and J genes are TRBV27 and TRBJ1-2; D is ambiguous. The V gene lost 10 bases and the J gene lost 4 bases, with 16 bases spanning the gap. CDR3 length: 13 residues. Germline assignment: CDR1 MNHEY and CDR2 SMNVEV (reference sequence). In DNA form, the CDR3 reads TGTGCCACCCTACCCGACAATGGCTATGGCTACACCTTC. Translating gives CATLPDNGYGYTF.

The rearrangement joins TRBV7-2 to TRBJ2-3; 7 nucleotides agree with TRBD1. The CDR3 loop spans 13 amino acids. V trimming: 5 bases; J trimming: 13 bases; junction bases outside the gene matches: 12. The germline V gene encodes CDR1 SGHTA and CDR2 FQGNSA. CDR3 sequence (DNA): TGTGCCAGCAGCCCCTCCCGACAGGGAGCTAAGTATTTT. It yields the protein CASSPSRQGAKYF.

A single count supports this clone. The chain recombines TRBV21-1 with TRBJ2-5; the table's D call, TRBD1, was not checked against the DNA. TRBV21-1 is shown as a pseudogene. This CDR3 contains 19 residues. The CDR3 DNA sequence: TGTGCCAGCAGCAAAGACAACAGGGGACGGCAGGGTGGGGAAGAGACCCAGTACTTC. Protein product: CASSKDNRGRQGGEETQYF.

V is TRBV28 and J is TRBJ2-2, with 10 bases aligning to TRBD1. Trimming at V came to 6 bases and at J to 7 bases, leaving 11 bases not matched to a gene. The CDR3 sequence is 16 residues long. Germline V gene sequence: CDR1 MDHEN, CDR2 SYDVKM. CDR3 nucleotides: TGTGCCAGCAGCATCCCGGGACAGGGGACGGGCGGGGAGCTGTTTTTT. Protein: CASSIPGQGTGGELFF.